Shown below are 20 T cell receptor beta chains from a single sample sequenced in a study of control samples from healthy donors and cancer patients. TCRdb's table, derived via immunoSEQ multiplex PCR, lists solely in-frame clones and lacks some. The sample lists about 170,000 clones; 94% were seen once. The sequencing sample was made of blood. The receptors derive from a woman under 30 in good health.

This chain uses TRBV5-5 with TRBJ2-7; possible D gene TRBD2, 5 bases. This CDR3 has 14 amino acids. Trimming took 2 bases from V and 4 from J, leaving 13 bases between them. Germline V gives CDR1 SGHKS, CDR2 YYEKEE (reference sequence). CDR3 sequence: CASSLTEGRYEQYF. DNA for the CDR3: TGTGCCAGCAGCTTAACCGAGGGCAGGTACGAGCAGTACTTC. The whole variable domain, filled in from reference TRBV5-5 and TRBJ2-7, reads DAGVTQSPTHLIKTRGQQVTLRCSPISGHKSVSWYQQVLGQGPQFIFQYYEKEERGRGNFPDRFSARQFPNYSSELNVNALLLGDSALYLCASSLTEGRYEQYFGPGTRLTVT.

The rearrangement links TRBV5-6 to TRBJ2-3; no firm D call. Germline CDR1 SGHDT, CDR2 YYEEEE. V was cut by 2 bases and J by 4 bases, with 8 bases left in between. The length of the CDR3 is 13 residues. CDR3 sequence: CASSFSWADTQYF. The CDR3 DNA sequence: TGTGCCAGCAGCTTCTCTTGGGCAGATACGCAGTATTTT. The variable domain in full, with the rest retrieved from reference TRBV5-6 and TRBJ2-3, is DAGVTQSPTHLIKTRGQQVTLRCSPKSGHDTVSWYQQALGQGPQFIFQYYEEEERQRGNFPDRFSGHQFPNYSSELNVNALLLGDSALYLCASSFSWADTQYFGPGTRLTVL.

This clone was found a few times. This chain joins TRBV6-2 or TRBV6-3 and TRBJ2-3, with unresolved D. Germline lookup yields CDR1 MNHEY and CDR2 SVGEGT. The V and J ends lost 3 bases and 9 bases respectively, with 13 bases between them. The CDR3 contains 13 residues. The chain's CDR3 is CASSYPVDLTQYF. CDR3 bases: TGTGCCAGCAGTTATCCAGTAGATTTGACGCAGTATTTT.

This clone came up once. The V gene is TRBV19, the J gene TRBJ1-3, with unresolved D. CDR3 length: 17 amino acids. The V gene's germline CDR1 is LNHDA and CDR2 SQIVND (reference sequence). The V end lost 0 bases, the J end lost 0 bases, and 12 bases lay between the germline ends. In DNA, the CDR3 is TGTGCCAGTAGTATAGATATGGACCTTCCCTCTGGAAACACCATATATTTT. It yields the protein CASSIDMDLPSGNTIYF.

The rearrangement uses TRBV28 and TRBJ2-2; D is perhaps TRBD1 or TRBD2 (5 bases each). Germline-derived CDR1 and CDR2 are MDHEN and SYDVKM. The CDR3 contains 20 residues. V lost 2 bases and J lost 5, with 27 bases in between. The CDR3 DNA is TGTGCCAGCAGTTTAGGGTTGATGAGGGGAAATCTGTGGTCTACCGGGGAGCTGTTTTTT. This codes for CASSLGLMRGNLWSTGELFF. The full variable domain, its missing parts supplied by reference TRBV28 and TRBJ2-2, is DVKVTQSSRYLVKRTGEKVFLECVQDMDHENMFWYRQDPGLGLRLIYFSYDVKMKEKGDIPEGYSVSREKKERFSLILESASTNQTSMYLCASSLGLMRGNLWSTGELFFGEGSRLTVL.

The chain joins TRBV6-6 to TRBJ1-3; D remains ambiguous. Germline V gives CDR1 MNHNY, CDR2 SVGAGI (reference sequence). This CDR3 contains 15 residues. Trimming pared 0 bases from V and 0 bases from J, leaving 6 bases between. CDR3 nucleotides: TGTGCCAGCAGTTACTCGGCGGGCTCTGGAAACACCATATATTTT. Its protein product is CASSYSAGSGNTIYF.

The chain has TRBV24-1 and TRBJ2-1; 13 positions match TRBD2. The V gene end was trimmed by 6 bases and the J gene end by 9 bases; junction bases not matched to a gene: 10. The germline V gene has CDR1 KGHDR and CDR2 SFDVKD. CDR3 length equals 16 residues. CDR3: CATSRTSGGQDGEQFF. CDR3 in DNA: TGTGCCACCAGTAGGACTAGCGGGGGACAGGACGGTGAGCAGTTCTTC.

The chain carries TRBV6-5 and TRBJ1-5, with D unclear. Trimming removed 6 bases from V and 7 bases from J, with 19 bases in between. Germline V gives CDR1 MNHEY, CDR2 SVGAGI. CDR3 length: 15 residues. The CDR3 nucleotides are TGTGCCAGCAGATCCACTACTGAGGGTAGGCAGCCCCAGCATTTT. This gives the protein CASRSTTEGRQPQHF.

J is TRBJ1-3 and V is TRBV11-2; D unclear. From germline, CDR1 is SGHAT and CDR2 FQNNGV. Trimming left V 2 bases short and J 0 bases short, with 8 bases between. This CDR3 is built from 15 residues. The CDR3 sequence: CASSLISGSGNTIYF. Here the CDR3 DNA reads TGTGCCAGCAGCTTAATCTCCGGCTCTGGAAACACCATATATTTT.

This clone was picked up a small number of times. The gene calls are TRBV6-2 or TRBV6-3 and TRBJ1-5; D gene ambiguous. CDR1 MNHEY and CDR2 SVGEGT come from the germline V gene. This CDR3 contains 17 residues. V was cut by 4 bases and J by 1 base, with 17 bases left in between. The CDR3 DNA follows: TGTGCCAGCAGTTCCACTTATGGGGTAGTAAGCAATCAGCCCCAGCATTTT. Protein: CASSSTYGVVSNQPQHF.

The chain employs TRBV6-4 and TRBJ2-1; 14 positions agree with TRBD2. CDR1 MRHNA and CDR2 SNTAGT come from the germline V gene. Unmatched junction bases numbered 6, after V lost 8 bases and J lost 6 bases. The CDR3 contains 15 residues. The CDR3 region is CASRLAGGPLNEQFF. Here the CDR3 DNA reads TGTGCCAGCCGACTAGCGGGAGGGCCTCTCAATGAGCAGTTCTTC.

The chain recombines TRBV7-9 with TRBJ1-2, with D tentatively TRBD1 (6 bases). The ends were cut back, 3 bases at V and 4 bases at J, with 9 bases in the middle. Germline loops: CDR1 SEHNR, CDR2 FQNEAQ (reference sequence). The CDR3 extends over 13 amino acids. CDR3 protein: CASSFQGTYGYTF. Here the CDR3 DNA reads TGTGCCAGCAGCTTCCAGGGGACCTATGGCTACACCTTC.

This clone was counted a few times. This rearrangement joins TRBV3-1 (or the pseudogene TRBV3-2) to TRBJ2-1; tentatively, D is TRBD1 or TRBD2 (5 bases each). V was cut by 4 bases and J by 6 bases, with 19 bases left in between. CDR1 is LGHDT and CDR2 is YNNKEL in the germline V gene (reference sequence). This CDR3 is built from 16 residues. Here the CDR3 reads CASSPSSGSRGNEQFF. The CDR3 DNA is TGTGCCAGCAGCCCCTCCTCAGGGTCTCGGGGCAATGAGCAGTTCTTC.

This chain links TRBV12-3 or TRBV12-4 with TRBJ1-1; tentatively, D is TRBD1 (5 bases). Between the trimmed V and J ends, which lost 2 bases and 5 bases, there was a span of 6 bases. The length of the CDR3 is 12 residues. In DNA, the CDR3 is TGTGCCAGCAGTTTACAGGGAACTGAAGCTTTCTTT. This encodes CASSLQGTEAFF.

The V and J genes are TRBV29-1 and TRBJ1-2, with TRBD1 matching 8 bases. V was clipped by 4 bases and J by 5 bases; unmatched bases: 3. CDR1 is SQVTM and CDR2 is ANQGSEA in the germline V gene. The CDR3 is made up of 12 amino acids. DNA for the CDR3: TGCAGCGTTGTTGGACAGGGATATGGCTACACCTTC. This encodes CSVVGQGYGYTF.

This chain uses TRBV6-5 with TRBJ2-7; D not resolved. CDR3 length equals 12 residues. CDR1 is MNHEY, CDR2 SVGAGI, per germline. Trimming left V 10 bases short and J 1 base short, with 11 bases between. CDR3 region: CATLDRSYEQYF. CDR3 bases: TGTGCCACCTTGGACCGTTCCTACGAGCAGTACTTC.

V and J are TRBV20-1 and TRBJ1-1; D gene ambiguous. Germline V gives CDR1 DFQATT, CDR2 SNEGSKA (reference sequence). The V end lost 3 bases, the J end lost 1 base, and 6 bases lay between the germline ends. The CDR3 covers 12 residues. The CDR3 here is CSASQENTEAFF. The CDR3 nucleotides are TGCAGTGCTAGTCAGGAGAACACTGAAGCTTTCTTT.

The CDR3: CASSLIARGGDTQYF. DNA of the CDR3: TGTGCCAGCAGCTTAATAGCTAGAGGGGGAGATACGCAGTATTTT. The J gene is TRBJ2-3, the V gene TRBV7-2; TRBD1 is a possible D gene (6 bases). Per germline, CDR1 SGHTA and CDR2 FQGNSA. Trimming took off 2 bases at V and 5 bases at J, with 14 bases between the two ends. The CDR3 spans 15 residues.

The V gene is TRBV15, the J gene TRBJ1-5; D unclear. Trimming left V 3 bases short and J 3 bases short, with 9 bases between. The CDR3 is made up of 14 amino acids. Germline values: CDR1 LNHNV, CDR2 YYDKDF (reference sequence). CDR3 sequence reads: CATSSSSYNQPQHF. CDR3 bases: TGTGCCACCAGCAGCAGCTCGTACAATCAGCCCCAGCATTTT.

This chain uses TRBV2 with TRBJ2-3, with 7 bases that match TRBD2. Germline-derived CDR1 and CDR2 are SNHLY and FYNNEI. This CDR3 is built from 16 residues. The V and J ends lost 2 bases and 1 base, in that order; junction bases with no gene match: 6. The CDR3 loop reads CASSEWFRGGTDTQYF. The CDR3 DNA is TGTGCCAGCAGTGAATGGTTTCGGGGGGGCACAGATACGCAGTATTTT.